What follows are 10 T cell receptor beta chains derived from one specimen sequenced in a study of blood T cell repertoires in COVID-19. Only in-frame clones appear in the TCRdb table, and some are missing; sequencing was by immunoSEQ multiplex PCR. The sample contains about 110,000 clones, approximately 84% of which appear only once. The sample consisted of peripheral blood. The receptors were sampled from a human donor in a cohort sampled during active COVID-19.

The V and J genes are TRBV7-2 and TRBJ1-1; no firm D call. Germline CDR1 SGHTA, CDR2 FQGNSA. There are 14 residues in the CDR3. V lost 0 bases, J lost 2 bases, and 7 bases lay in between. The CDR3, as DNA: TGTGCCAGCAGCTTAGCGCGTAGAAACACTGAAGCTTTCTTT. Amino acids: CASSLARRNTEAFF.

This clone appeared once. The rearrangement joins TRBV5-5 to TRBJ1-5; D possibly corresponds to TRBD1 (6 bases). The CDR3 is 13 residues long. Germline lookup yields CDR1 SGHKS and CDR2 YYEKEE (reference sequence). Trimming removed 4 bases at V and 5 bases at J, with 10 bases between. CDR3 residues: CASSNSGDQPQHF. DNA for the CDR3: TGTGCCAGCAGCAACTCAGGGGATCAGCCCCAGCATTTT.

This chain uses TRBV11-2 with TRBJ1-1; D not certain. Germline CDR1 is SGHAT and CDR2 is FQNNGV. This CDR3 region has 13 residues. Trimming took 4 bases from V and 5 from J, leaving 11 bases between them. The CDR3 loop is CASSSSQVTEAFF. The CDR3 region has the DNA TGTGCCAGCAGCTCAAGTCAGGTAACTGAAGCTTTCTTT.

The chain uses TRBV28 and TRBJ1-4; D ambiguous. V dropped 3 bases and J dropped 2 bases, with 10 bases sitting between them. This CDR3 is built from 15 residues. Germline CDR1 is MDHEN and CDR2 is SYDVKM. The CDR3, as DNA: TGTGCCAGCAGTTTCAAGAGGGAGACTAATGAAAAACTGTTTTTT. It is translated as CASSFKRETNEKLFF.

This chain links TRBV2 with TRBJ1-2, with D perhaps TRBD1 (6 bases). Trimming stripped 3 bases from V and 7 bases from J, with 9 bases between. Germline-derived CDR1 and CDR2 are SNHLY and FYNNEI. There are 12 residues in the CDR3. CDR3 in amino acids: CASSEGAGGYTF. The CDR3 coding sequence is TGTGCCAGCAGTGAGGGGGCCGGTGGCTACACCTTC.

V and J are TRBV5-1 and TRBJ2-1; 11 nucleotides match TRBD1. The CDR3 is made up of 15 amino acids. Trimming at V came to 4 bases and at J to 8 bases, leaving 8 bases not matched to a gene. Germline V gives CDR1 SGHRS, CDR2 YFSETQ. This chain's CDR3 is CASSPGQGAIDEQFF. The CDR3 nucleotides read TGCGCCAGCAGCCCCGGACAGGGGGCCATCGATGAGCAGTTCTTC.

The chain combines TRBV7-2 with TRBJ2-5, with 7 nucleotides matching TRBD2. Germline-derived CDR1 and CDR2 are SGHTA and FQGNSA. This CDR3 comprises 16 residues. The V segment lost 1 base and the J segment 0 bases; nucleotides outside the gene matches: 5. CDR3 residues: CASSLGPAGYQETQYF. The CDR3 DNA sequence: TGTGCCAGCAGCTTAGGTCCAGCGGGGTACCAAGAGACCCAGTACTTC. Using reference TRBV7-2 and TRBJ2-5 for the parts outside the CDR3, the full variable domain is GAGVSQSPSNKVTEKGKDVELRCDPISGHTALYWYRQSLGQGLEFLIYFQGNSAPDKSGLPSDRFSAERTGGSVSTLTIQRTQQEDSAVYLCASSLGPAGYQETQYFGPGTRLLVL.

The CDR3 DNA reads as TGTGCCAGCAGTACAGGGTCAGAGACCCAGTACTTC. This gives the protein CASSTGSETQYF. The rearrangement uses TRBV6-6 and TRBJ2-5; D possibly corresponds to TRBD1 (6 bases). The CDR3 spans 12 residues. Germline V gene data show CDR1 as MNHNY and CDR2 as SVGAGI (reference sequence). Trimming removed 5 bases at V and 4 bases at J, with 8 bases between.

This chain uses TRBV9 with TRBJ2-1; 7 bases are shared with TRBD2. Germline V CDR1 and CDR2: SGDLS, YYNGEE. V gave up 0 bases and J gave up 2 bases; unmatched junction bases: 5. This CDR3 spans 16 amino acids. Written as DNA, the CDR3 is TGTGCCAGCAGCGTAGCCTCCGGGACTACCTACAATGAGCAGTTCTTC. Translated, it gives CASSVASGTTYNEQFF. Together with reference TRBV9 and TRBJ2-1, the CDR3 gives the full variable domain: DSGVTQTPKHLITATGQRVTLRCSPRSGDLSVYWYQQSLDQGLQFLIQYYNGEERAKGNILERFSAQQFPDLHSELNLSSLELGDSALYFCASSVASGTTYNEQFFGPGTRLTVL.

The chain joins TRBV9 to TRBJ1-3; possible D gene TRBD1, 6 bases. V was shortened by 3 bases and J by 0 bases, with 10 bases between the two germline ends. Germline CDR1 and CDR2: SGDLS and YYNGEE. CDR3 length equals 15 residues. CDR3 residues: CASSEDSYSGNTIYF. DNA for the CDR3: TGTGCCAGCAGCGAGGACAGCTACTCTGGAAACACCATATATTTT. Full variable domain (remainder filled in from reference TRBV9 and TRBJ1-3): DSGVTQTPKHLITATGQRVTLRCSPRSGDLSVYWYQQSLDQGLQFLIQYYNGEERAKGNILERFSAQQFPDLHSELNLSSLELGDSALYFCASSEDSYSGNTIYFGEGSWLTVV.